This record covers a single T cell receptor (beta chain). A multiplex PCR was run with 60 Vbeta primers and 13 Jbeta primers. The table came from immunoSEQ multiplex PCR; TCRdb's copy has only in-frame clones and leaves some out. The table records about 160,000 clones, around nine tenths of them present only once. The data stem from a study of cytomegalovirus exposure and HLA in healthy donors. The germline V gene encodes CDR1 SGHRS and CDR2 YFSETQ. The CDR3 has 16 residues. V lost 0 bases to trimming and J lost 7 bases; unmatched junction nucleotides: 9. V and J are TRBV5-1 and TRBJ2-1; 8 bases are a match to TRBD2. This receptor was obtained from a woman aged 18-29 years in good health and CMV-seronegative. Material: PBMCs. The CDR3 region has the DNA TGCGCCAGCAGCTTGGCCGGGATAGCGGGGTTGAATGAGCAGTTCTTC. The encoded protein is CASSLAGIAGLNEQFF.